Given below is one TCR beta chain in context. Its antigen is not identified. This entry is derived from a study of T cell responses to AZD1222 COVID-19 vaccine. For the study at large: Timing groups of about 4 and about 12 weeks for second doses were pooled.

Repertoires were generated with immunoSEQ multiplex PCR, while TCRdb's copy carries only in-frame clones and drops some. The table shows 95,000 to 150,000 clones, with around 94% occurring only once. V was pared by 2 bases and J by 1 base, with 10 bases of the junction left unmatched. Germline-derived CDR1 and CDR2 are ENHRY and SYGVKD. The CDR3 runs 18 residues. General study points: AZD1222 recipients seropositive at baseline numbered only six. There were vaccine-associated CD4 TCRs across spike, dominant at 160-218 and 743-854. Most donors were white British and more were female, and clonal diversity was possibly underestimated.

This receptor was identified in an adult in good health. This sequence joins TRBV10-3 and TRBJ2-3; 9 bases agree with TRBD2. The sample here was peripheral blood, taken on day 0 of AZD1222 vaccination. CDR3 protein: CAISEEDSGRDGTDTQYF. CDR3 DNA sequence: TGTGCCATCAGTGAGGAGGATAGCGGGAGAGATGGCACAGATACGCAGTATTTT.